This TCR beta chain was identified in a study of blood T cell repertoires in COVID-19. Turning to the study itself: Donors in the United States, Italy and Spain gave samples during acute or convalescent COVID-19. From T cells, B-cell-depleted T cells, or PBMCs came the material, which was cDNA or gDNA.

In the original processing: Nucleated cell number was recorded as an estimate derived from reference gene primer amplification. The repertoire was sequenced with immunoSEQ multiplex PCR; TCRdb's copy has only in-frame clones and lacks some. That table furnishes V, J and clone size, whereas the DNA furnished D and trimming. This sample has over 200,000 clones; about 73% occur once, and the top ten carry more than 2.5%. The sequence was collected from a woman aged 80 or older with acute or convalescent COVID-19. Sequenced sample: peripheral blood.

CDR3 protein: CASSQEGQRPLYGYTF. The CDR3 nucleotides read TGTGCCAGCAGCCAAGAGGGACAGCGGCCTCTCTATGGCTACACCTTC. The chain couples TRBV14 to TRBJ1-2; TRBD1 matches 7 bases. CDR1 is SGHDN and CDR2 is FVKESK in the germline V gene. V trimming: 0 bases; J trimming: 4 bases; junction bases outside the gene matches: 8. CDR3 length equals 16 residues. The variable domain in full, completed from reference TRBV14 and TRBJ1-2, reads EAGVTQFPSHSVIEKGQTVTLRCDPISGHDNLYWYRRVMGKEIKFLLHFVKESKQDESGMPNNRFLAERTGGTYSTLKVQPAELEDSGVYFCASSQEGQRPLYGYTFGSGTRLTVV.